These 26 T cell receptor beta chains were all obtained from the same sample, sequenced in a study of T cell responses to AZD1222 COVID-19 vaccine. TCRdb's copy holds only in-frame clones and misses some; the assay was immunoSEQ multiplex PCR. The data show approximately 85,000 clones, approximately 87% seen once. This material consisted of peripheral blood, taken on day 0 of AZD1222 vaccination. Receptors originate from an adult in good health.

The V gene is TRBV19, the J gene TRBJ1-2; D call uncertain. The CDR3 is made up of 13 amino acids. CDR1 LNHDA and CDR2 SQIVND come from the germline V gene (reference sequence). V was shortened by 5 bases and J by 3 bases, with 10 bases between the two germline ends. CDR3 sequence reads: CASSLGRDYGYTF. The CDR3 DNA reads TGTGCCAGTAGTCTCGGGCGGGACTATGGCTACACCTTC.

The J gene is TRBJ2-7, the V gene TRBV7-8; TRBD1 matches 7 bases. From germline, CDR1 is SGHVS and CDR2 FQNEAQ. The CDR3 spans 14 residues. After removal of 2 bases from V and 2 bases from J, the junction contained 3 bases not matched to a gene. The CDR3 nucleotides are TGTGCCAGCAGCTTAAGCACAGGGGCCTACGAGCAGTACTTC. Translating gives CASSLSTGAYEQYF. Supplemented by reference TRBV7-8 and TRBJ2-7, the full variable domain reads GAGVSQSPRYKVAKRGQDVALRCDPISGHVSLFWYQQALGQGPEFLTYFQNEAQLDKSGLPSDRFFAERPEGSVSTLKIQRTQQEDSAVYLCASSLSTGAYEQYFGPGTRLTVT.

This clone was observed a few times. CDR3: CASSPKGALGQFF. CDR3 nucleotide sequence: TGTGCCAGCAGTCCAAAGGGGGCGCTAGGGCAGTTCTTC. The genes are TRBV27 and TRBJ2-1; 7 bases are shared with TRBD1. Germline CDR1 and CDR2: MNHEY and SMNVEV (reference sequence). V shed 5 bases and J 12 bases; nucleotides not matched to a gene: 10. The CDR3 totals 13 residues.

The chain combines TRBV10-2 with TRBJ1-1; a possible D gene is TRBD1 (6 bases). The V gene lost 0 bases and the J gene lost 4 bases, with 15 bases spanning the gap. The germline V gene has CDR1 WSHSY and CDR2 SAAADI. The CDR3 covers 16 residues. The DNA for the CDR3 is TGCGCCAGCAGTGAGTCGGCAGGGGCGAAGAGCACTGAAGCTTTCTTT. This codes for CASSESAGAKSTEAFF.

The V call is TRBV6-1, the J call TRBJ1-6; D is possibly TRBD1 (5 bases). V lost 4 bases and J 7 bases, leaving 17 bases between the germline ends. The CDR3 contains 16 residues. Germline V CDR1 and CDR2: MNHNS, SASEGT. In DNA, the CDR3 is TGTGCCAGCAGTGCGGGGGGTAAAGTGGGGAATTCACCCCTCCACTTT. Residues: CASSAGGKVGNSPLHF.

This rearrangement joins TRBV23-1 to TRBJ2-5; D may be TRBD1 (6 bases). TRBV23-1 carries the ORF label, with uncertain function. The CDR3 is 15 residues long. The V end lost 0 bases, the J end lost 1 base, and 9 bases lay between the germline ends. CDR3 protein: CASSQSNRVQETQYF. CDR3 sequence (DNA): TGCGCCAGCAGTCAATCGAACAGGGTCCAAGAGACCCAGTACTTC.

The CDR3 nucleotides are TGTGCCAGCAGCTGGACAGGGGGGGACAATGAGCAGTTCTTC. This encodes CASSWTGGDNEQFF. J is TRBJ2-1 and V is TRBV7-3, with 10 nucleotides matching TRBD1. CDR3 length equals 14 residues. The germline CDR1 and CDR2 sequences are SGHTA and FQGTGA. V shed 4 bases and J 5 bases; nucleotides not matched to a gene: 2. Together with reference TRBV7-3 and TRBJ2-1, the CDR3 gives the full variable domain: GAGVSQTPSNKVTEKGKYVELRCDPISGHTALYWYRQSLGQGPEFLIYFQGTGAADDSGLPNDRFFAVRPEGSVSTLKIQRTERGDSAVYLCASSWTGGDNEQFFGPGTRLTVL.

This rearrangement joins TRBV7-2 to TRBJ1-6; perhaps TRBD1 as D (5 bases). This CDR3 has 15 amino acids. V was cut by 6 bases and J by 7 bases, with 16 bases left in between. Germline V gene sequence: CDR1 SGHTA, CDR2 FQGNSA. The CDR3 sequence is CASRPNTGLNSPLHF. Here the CDR3 DNA reads TGTGCCAGCAGACCCAACACGGGGCTAAATTCACCCCTCCACTTT.

The chain combines TRBV5-6 with TRBJ1-4, with D possibly matching TRBD1 (6 bases). Germline CDR1 is SGHDT and CDR2 is YYEEEE. The CDR3 has 14 residues. Trimming pared 2 bases from V and 7 bases from J, leaving 12 bases between. The CDR3 region is CASSLSGVVEKLFF. The CDR3 nucleotides read TGTGCCAGCAGCTTATCAGGGGTGGTTGAAAAACTGTTTTTT.

V is TRBV29-1 and J is TRBJ2-7; 11 bases line up with TRBD1. The CDR3 runs 13 residues. The J segment lost 5 bases and the V segment lost 1 base, leaving 1 base of the junction unmatched. CDR1 and CDR2 (germline): SQVTM, ANQGSEA. CDR3 coding DNA: TGCAGCGTTGAAGTGGACAGGGGGCACGAGCAGTACTTC. It translates to CSVEVDRGHEQYF.

V and J are TRBV7-9 and TRBJ1-5; TRBD1 matches at 9 bases. V dropped 5 bases and J dropped 0; count of bases not matched to a gene: 11. Germline V lookup: CDR1 SEHNR, CDR2 FQNEAQ (reference sequence). The CDR3 has 18 residues. CDR3 DNA: TGTGCCAGCAGCCGGGGACAGGGCCGGGGAAATAGCAATCAGCCCCAGCATTTT. Translating it yields CASSRGQGRGNSNQPQHF.

The chain has TRBV2 and TRBJ1-5; D perhaps matches TRBD1 (6 bases). V was pared by 8 bases and J by 3 bases, with 11 bases between. This CDR3 spans 13 amino acids. CDR1 and CDR2 (germline): SNHLY, FYNNEI. The CDR3 spells CASAGENNQPQHF. In nucleotides, the CDR3 is TGTGCCAGCGCAGGGGAGAACAATCAGCCCCAGCATTTT.

The CDR3 here is CASSLVGSTDTQYF. CDR3 sequence (DNA): TGTGCCAGCAGCTTAGTCGGGAGCACAGATACGCAGTATTTT. The chain carries TRBV7-9 and TRBJ2-3; D not certain. CDR3 length equals 14 residues. With 1 base removed from V and 0 bases from J, the gap between germline ends came to 5 bases. Germline V gene lookup returns CDR1 SEHNR and CDR2 FQNEAQ (reference sequence).

This clone appeared once. The rearrangement joins TRBV29-1 to TRBJ1-2; D gene uncertain. V was clipped by 5 bases and J by 7 bases, with 8 bases between them. The CDR3 spans 10 residues. Germline CDR1 and CDR2: SQVTM and ANQGSEA. The CDR3 spells CSVSEFGYTF. For the CDR3, the DNA is TGCAGCGTTTCTGAATTTGGCTACACCTTC.

This clone appeared a few times. The chain employs TRBV18 and TRBJ2-5, with D tentatively TRBD1 (6 bases). The CDR3 length is 16 residues. Trimming shortened V by 0 bases and J by 4 bases, and 15 bases separated the two germline ends. Germline values: CDR1 KGHSH, CDR2 LQKENI. The CDR3 protein is CASSPPSQGLGETQYF. The CDR3 DNA sequence: TGTGCCAGCTCACCACCATCTCAGGGGCTCGGAGAGACCCAGTACTTC.

This rearrangement joins TRBV7-9 to TRBJ2-3; TRBD1 might be the D (6 bases). The CDR3 consists of 14 residues. Between the trimmed V and J ends, which lost 5 bases and 2 bases, there was a span of 11 bases. Looked up from germline, CDR1 is SEHNR and CDR2 is FQNEAQ (reference sequence). DNA of the CDR3: TGTGCCAGCAGCCGGGACACCGACACAGATACGCAGTATTTT. It codes for CASSRDTDTDTQYF. Full variable domain (outside the CDR3, taken from reference TRBV7-9 and TRBJ2-3): DTGVSQNPRHKITKRGQNVTFRCDPISEHNRLYWYRQTLGQGPEFLTYFQNEAQLEKSRLLSDRFSAERPKGSFSTLEIQRTEQGDSAMYLCASSRDTDTDTQYFGPGTRLTVL.

This chain uses TRBV7-2 with TRBJ2-1; D remains ambiguous. The V end was cut by 0 bases, the J end by 1 base, with 7 bases between. CDR1 and CDR2 (germline): SGHTA, FQGNSA. The CDR3 spans 15 residues. The CDR3 nucleotides read TGTGCCAGCAGCTTAGCTTTCGGATCCTACAATGAGCAGTTCTTC. The encoded protein is CASSLAFGSYNEQFF.

J is TRBJ2-1 and V is TRBV11-2; possibly TRBD1 for D (6 bases). V gave up 5 bases and J gave up 2 bases, with 13 bases separating them. Per germline, CDR1 SGHAT and CDR2 FQNNGV. The CDR3 is 15 residues long. CDR3 region: CASSVTGQTYNEQFF. CDR3 DNA sequence: TGTGCCAGCAGCGTAACAGGGCAGACCTACAATGAGCAGTTCTTC.

The chain uses TRBV5-4 and TRBJ2-3; TRBD2 is a possible D gene (5 bases). The germline V gene encodes CDR1 SGHNT and CDR2 YYREEE (reference sequence). This CDR3 has 15 residues. With 0 bases removed from V and 1 base from J, the gap between germline ends came to 9 bases. The CDR3 is CASSLGTQRTDTQYF. CDR3 bases: TGTGCCAGCAGCTTGGGGACTCAGCGCACAGATACGCAGTATTTT.

This chain's CDR3 is CASSLGQGFRQPQHF. For the CDR3, the DNA is TGTGCCAGCAGCTTAGGACAGGGGTTTCGTCAGCCCCAGCATTTT. The J gene is TRBJ1-5, the V gene TRBV6-5, with TRBD1 identical over 9 bases. This CDR3 has 15 residues. CDR1 and CDR2 from the germline V gene are MNHEY and SVGAGI. J gave up 6 bases and V 6 bases, and 9 bases lay outside the gene matches.

A few counts support this clone. The chain joins TRBV19 to TRBJ1-2; D ambiguous. V lost 4 bases, J lost 6 bases, and 21 bases lay in between. The length of the CDR3 is 16 residues. Germline CDR1 is LNHDA and CDR2 is SQIVND (reference sequence). The CDR3 loop reads CASSTNSATWTHGYTF. The CDR3 nucleotides are TGTGCCAGTAGTACTAACTCCGCGACGTGGACCCATGGCTACACCTTC.

The V call is TRBV9, the J call TRBJ2-5; 12 bases agree with TRBD1. The CDR3 is made up of 16 amino acids. Looked up from germline, CDR1 is SGDLS and CDR2 is YYNGEE. Trimming cost V 2 bases and J 3 bases; bases outside gene matches: 5. The CDR3 DNA is TGTGCCAGCAGCGTCGGCGGGACAGGGGGCGAAGAGACCCAGTACTTC. This encodes CASSVGGTGGEETQYF.

This chain joins TRBV20-1 and TRBJ2-5; D uncertain. The germline CDR1 and CDR2 sequences are DFQATT and SNEGSKA (reference sequence). CDR3 length: 12 residues. V lost 3 bases, J lost 1 base, and 6 bases lay in between. The CDR3 region is CSASVLQETQYF. The CDR3 DNA is TGCAGTGCTAGTGTTCTCCAAGAGACCCAGTACTTC.

V is TRBV13 and J is TRBJ2-7, with 7 bases lining up with TRBD2. J lost 6 bases, V lost 0 bases, and 2 bases had no gene match. Germline V CDR1 and CDR2: PRHDT, FYEKMQ (reference sequence). The CDR3 has 13 residues. The CDR3 DNA sequence: TGTGCCAGCAGCTTAGGTTCGGGGGGCGAGCAGTACTTC. It codes for CASSLGSGGEQYF.

This rearrangement joins TRBV5-3 to TRBJ2-7; no firm D call. TRBV5-3 is filed as an ORF, its function uncertain. The CDR3 spans 13 residues. Trimming removed 4 bases at V and 3 bases at J, with 11 bases between. The CDR3 DNA is TGTGCCAGAAGCGGGCAAGGTGGCTACGAGCAGTACTTC. Residues: CARSGQGGYEQYF.

CDR3: CASSLNRRAGANYGYTF. The CDR3 nucleotides read TGTGCCAGCTCACTAAATCGCAGGGCGGGGGCTAACTATGGCTACACCTTC. The chain combines TRBV18 with TRBJ1-2; TRBD1 is a possible D gene (5 bases). Germline V CDR1 and CDR2: KGHSH, LQKENI. V lost 4 bases to trimming and J lost 0 bases, with 18 bases between them. This CDR3 comprises 17 residues.